The 21 T cell receptor beta chains reported below all come from one sample, sequenced in a study of cytomegalovirus exposure and HLA in healthy donors (dated by TCRdb to the late 2010s). The library was generated by the immunoSEQ multiplex PCR assay. For the multiplex PCR, a mixture combining 60 forward primers for TCR Vbeta segments and 13 reverse primers for TCR Jbeta segments was used. TCRdb holds this immuneACCESS table with in-frame rearrangements only. Some clones are missing; in checked studies, unresolved V genes explain under half, and the rest has no known cause. This sample lists some 190,000 clones; almost 75% were detected once. About 3.1% of the sample lies in the top ten. Input material: PBMCs. These receptors all come from a woman aged 25 to 39 in good health and CMV-seropositive.

This chain links TRBV5-1 with TRBJ1-1; tentative D call: TRBD1 (6 bases). Germline lookup yields CDR1 SGHRS and CDR2 YFSETQ. This CDR3 has 15 residues. The germline V and J ends were trimmed by 0 bases and 4 bases, with 13 bases remaining between them. The chain's CDR3 is CASSLGVGASTEAFF. CDR3 nucleotide sequence: TGCGCCAGCAGCTTGGGAGTGGGGGCGAGCACTGAAGCTTTCTTT.

The rearrangement links TRBV10-2 to TRBJ1-1; D is ambiguous. The V end lost 6 bases, the J end lost 0 bases, and 11 bases lay between the germline ends. The germline CDR1 and CDR2 sequences are WSHSY and SAAADI. The CDR3 consists of 14 residues. The CDR3 DNA reads TGCGCCAGCAGCCACGGAGGGATGAACACTGAAGCTTTCTTT. It specifies CASSHGGMNTEAFF.

V usage is TRBV7-9 and J usage is TRBJ2-7; 7 bases line up with TRBD1. The CDR3 runs to 14 residues. Looked up from germline, CDR1 is SEHNR and CDR2 is FQNEAQ (reference sequence). Unmatched junction bases numbered 7, after V lost 5 bases and J lost 3 bases. The CDR3 loop is CASSPGQDLYEQYF. The CDR3 DNA follows: TGTGCCAGCAGCCCCGGACAGGATCTCTACGAGCAGTACTTC.

The chain has TRBV5-1 and TRBJ2-7; D remains unclear. CDR1 is SGHRS and CDR2 is YFSETQ in the germline V gene. Trimming removed 4 bases at V and 5 bases at J, with 7 bases between. CDR3 size: 11 residues. In DNA, the CDR3 is TGCGCCAGCAGCGGCCTAGACGAGCAGTACTTC. It encodes CASSGLDEQYF.

This clone has a single count. The chain has TRBV19 and TRBJ1-2; 9 nucleotides line up with TRBD1. Germline V gives CDR1 LNHDA, CDR2 SQIVND (reference sequence). The CDR3 runs to 16 residues. Unmatched junction bases numbered 9, after V lost 2 bases and J lost 5 bases. The CDR3 nucleotides read TGTGCCAGTAGTATATTTGGTATGGGACAGGGATATGGCTACACCTTC. It codes for CASSIFGMGQGYGYTF.

This clone was counted a single time. The rearrangement joins TRBV4-1 to TRBJ2-2, with 16 bases lining up with TRBD2. Germline values: CDR1 MGHRA, CDR2 YSYEKL. The CDR3 loop spans 17 amino acids. After removal of 7 bases from V and 3 bases from J, the junction contained 5 bases not matched to a gene. The chain's CDR3 is CASKGLAGGPDTGELFF. Written as DNA, the CDR3 is TGCGCCAGCAAGGGACTAGCGGGAGGGCCGGACACCGGGGAGCTGTTTTTT.

This clone occurred a few times. The J gene is TRBJ2-2, the V gene TRBV9, with 10 bases matching TRBD2. V was clipped by 1 base and J by 3 bases; unmatched bases: 0. Germline V gene data show CDR1 as SGDLS and CDR2 as YYNGEE. The CDR3 consists of 15 residues. This CDR3 reads CASSVLAGDTGELFF. In DNA, the CDR3 is TGTGCCAGCAGCGTACTAGCGGGAGACACCGGGGAGCTGTTTTTT.

The V gene is TRBV9, the J gene TRBJ2-3; 9 bases are shared with TRBD2. The junction had 8 bases not matched to a gene; V was cut back by 4 bases and J by 5 bases. This CDR3 has 15 residues. Germline V gene sequence: CDR1 SGDLS, CDR2 YYNGEE. The CDR3 coding sequence is TGTGCCAGCAGCATTAGCGGGAGAAGTCAAGATACGCAGTATTTT. This codes for CASSISGRSQDTQYF.

The J gene is TRBJ2-1, the V gene TRBV12-5; TRBD2 matches 9 bases. Germline V CDR1 and CDR2: LGHNT, FRNRAP. The V and J ends lost 3 bases and 9 bases, in that order; junction bases with no gene match: 6. This CDR3 comprises 14 residues. CDR3 coding DNA: TGTGCTAGTGGTTTCCGCGGGAGGGCCGGTGAGCAGTTCTTC. Translation: CASGFRGRAGEQFF.

The gene calls are TRBV5-1 and TRBJ1-2; 8 positions match TRBD1. CDR1 is SGHRS and CDR2 is YFSETQ in the germline V gene. J lost 4 bases, V lost 4 bases, and 9 bases had no gene match. The CDR3 is 15 residues long. DNA for the CDR3: TGCGCCAGCAGCCAGGACAGGGCATCTATCTATGGCTACACCTTC. Translation gives CASSQDRASIYGYTF.

This clone has a handful of counts. The rearrangement uses TRBV14 and TRBJ2-5; 8 nucleotides match TRBD2. V lost 0 bases and J lost 4; bases outside the gene matches: 4. The CDR3 has 15 amino acids. Germline V lookup: CDR1 SGHDN, CDR2 FVKESK. The CDR3: CASSQDVAGGETQYF. The CDR3 DNA is TGTGCCAGCAGCCAAGATGTGGCGGGGGGAGAGACCCAGTACTTC.

This clone has only a few counts. The chain couples TRBV18 to TRBJ2-1; maybe TRBD2 (5 bases). Trimming shortened V by 4 bases and J by 4 bases, and 26 bases separated the two germline ends. Germline values: CDR1 KGHSH, CDR2 LQKENI. The CDR3 is made up of 19 amino acids. The CDR3 sequence is CASSRLEARGSPIYNEQFF. The DNA of the CDR3 is TGTGCCAGCTCACGGCTTGAGGCGCGTGGGAGCCCCATTTACAATGAGCAGTTCTTC.

The J gene is TRBJ2-2, the V gene TRBV5-4; 10 bases map to TRBD2. The length of the CDR3 is 15 residues. V shed 3 bases, J shed 3 bases, and the junction held 2 bases outside the gene matches. Germline V gene data show CDR1 as SGHNT and CDR2 as YYREEE (reference sequence). The DNA of the CDR3 is TGTGCCAGCAGCTCCCTAGCGGGGGACACCGGGGAGCTGTTTTTT. It specifies CASSSLAGDTGELFF.

The rearrangement links TRBV28 to TRBJ1-5, with D perhaps TRBD1 (5 bases). The V end lost 3 bases, the J end lost 0 bases, and 9 bases lay between the germline ends. Looked up from germline, CDR1 is MDHEN and CDR2 is SYDVKM. The CDR3 is 15 amino acids. CDR3 coding DNA: TGTGCCAGCAGTTTGACAGTAGCTAGCAATCAGCCCCAGCATTTT. Amino acids: CASSLTVASNQPQHF.

The chain recombines TRBV2 with TRBJ2-7; 7 bases fit TRBD1. CDR3 size: 13 residues. V was clipped by 6 bases and J by 2 bases; unmatched bases: 4. Germline V gene data show CDR1 as SNHLY and CDR2 as FYNNEI. CDR3 in amino acids: CASRPGGTYEQYF. CDR3 DNA sequence: TGTGCCAGCAGACCAGGGGGTACCTACGAGCAGTACTTC. Looking up the rest from reference TRBV2 and TRBJ2-7 gives the full variable domain: EPEVTQTPSHQVTQMGQEVILRCVPISNHLYFYWYRQILGQKVEFLVSFYNNEISEKSEIFDDQFSVERPDGSNFTLKIRSTKLEDSAMYFCASRPGGTYEQYFGPGTRLTVT.

A few counts support this clone. This chain connects TRBV7-9 to TRBJ2-1; 14 nucleotides agree with TRBD2. Trimming cost V 1 base and J 4 bases; bases outside gene matches: 3. In germline, CDR1 is SEHNR, CDR2 FQNEAQ (reference sequence). This CDR3 is built from 17 residues. CDR3 sequence reads: CASSLVGLAGVYNEQFF. The CDR3 DNA follows: TGTGCCAGCAGCTTAGTGGGACTAGCGGGAGTTTACAATGAGCAGTTCTTC.

V and J are TRBV13 and TRBJ2-2, with D possibly being TRBD2 (5 bases). V was shortened by 1 base and J by 0 bases, with 12 bases between the two germline ends. From germline, CDR1 is PRHDT and CDR2 FYEKMQ (reference sequence). The CDR3 runs 17 residues. CDR3 loop: CASSLVGETANTGELFF. CDR3 sequence (DNA): TGTGCCAGCAGCTTAGTCGGGGAAACCGCGAACACCGGGGAGCTGTTTTTT.

This clone was counted between two and nine times. The chain is built from TRBV5-1 and TRBJ1-1; weak D call: TRBD1 (6 bases). Trimming removed 1 base at V and 10 bases at J, with 14 bases between. The CDR3 spans 13 residues. The germline gives CDR1 SGHRS, CDR2 YFSETQ. CDR3 in amino acids: CASSLPGPRGAFF. The CDR3 DNA sequence: TGCGCCAGCAGCTTGCCAGGGCCCAGGGGAGCTTTCTTT.

The V gene is TRBV2, the J gene TRBJ1-2; D ambiguous. The CDR3 loop spans 13 amino acids. The germline gives CDR1 SNHLY, CDR2 FYNNEI. Trimming took 8 bases from V and 8 from J, leaving 18 bases between them. The CDR3 DNA sequence: TGTGCCAGCCCCACGGGAAGGGCGCGGGGCTACACCTTC. Protein sequence: CASPTGRARGYTF.

This chain uses TRBV28 with TRBJ1-1, with D perhaps matching TRBD1 (6 bases). Germline CDR1 is MDHEN and CDR2 is SYDVKM. This CDR3 is built from 13 residues. Trimming stripped 7 bases from V and 1 base from J, with 10 bases between. For the CDR3, the DNA is TGTGCCAGCACCATAGGGGGGAACACTGAAGCTTTCTTT. Protein sequence: CASTIGGNTEAFF.

The chain uses TRBV14 and TRBJ1-6; 7 bases are shared with TRBD1. This CDR3 region has 15 residues. Trimming removed 2 bases from V and 6 bases from J; junction bases left unmatched: 4. Germline CDR1 reads SGHDN; CDR2 reads FVKESK. CDR3 region: CASSQLTGSNSPLHF. In nucleotides, the CDR3 is TGTGCCAGCAGCCAACTGACAGGGAGTAATTCACCCCTCCACTTT.